The clone carrying this T cell receptor beta chain was found many times. Its antigen is currently unknown. The source of the sample is a study of metastatic and nonmetastatic thyroid tumors. On the study more broadly: Comparison of repertoires was carried out across blood and tumor or nodule tissue from malignant and benign thyroid patients. Study conclusions and caveats: Reportedly, malignant thyroid tumors had significantly higher TCR beta diversity than benign nodules, in blood and tumor.

J lost 5 bases, V lost 2 bases, and 5 bases had no gene match. CDR3 length equals 13 residues. Germline V gene data show CDR1 as DFQATT and CDR2 as SNEGSKA (reference sequence). Each patient came to thyroid surgery without any prior treatment (of any kind). As originally analysed: To classify distant metastasis in papillary thyroid cancer, a model was built from CDR3 differences across clinicopathological groups. TCRdb re-called the PCR reads via MiXCR. The V and J calls follow TCRdb's processing rather than the paper's. This sample carries about 13,000 clones, around 30% of them seen once, and the ten largest clones take approximately 12%.

This rearrangement joins TRBV20-1 to TRBJ2-5; 7 bases are shared with TRBD2. Sequencing was carried out using tumor tissue. The origin of this receptor is a female donor with papillary thyroid cancer or a benign thyroid nodule (not recorded which). Some clones in this sample may be carry-over from other donors' samples. CDR3 sequence: CSARPGLLETQYF. For the CDR3, the DNA is TGCAGTGCTAGACCGGGACTACTGGAGACCCAGTACTTC.